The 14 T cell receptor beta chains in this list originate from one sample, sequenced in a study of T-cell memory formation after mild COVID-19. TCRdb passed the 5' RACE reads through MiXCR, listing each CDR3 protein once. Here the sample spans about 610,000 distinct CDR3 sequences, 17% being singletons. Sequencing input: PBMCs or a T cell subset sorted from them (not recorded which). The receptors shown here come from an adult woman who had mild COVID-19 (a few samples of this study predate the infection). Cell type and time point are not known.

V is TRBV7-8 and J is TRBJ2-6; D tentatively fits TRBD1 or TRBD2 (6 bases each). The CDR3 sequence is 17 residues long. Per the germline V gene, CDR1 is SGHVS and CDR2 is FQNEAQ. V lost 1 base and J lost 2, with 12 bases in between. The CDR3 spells CASSLVGGLAGANVLTF. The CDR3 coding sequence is TGTGCCAGCAGCTTAGTAGGGGGGCTGGCTGGGGCCAACGTCCTGACTTTC.

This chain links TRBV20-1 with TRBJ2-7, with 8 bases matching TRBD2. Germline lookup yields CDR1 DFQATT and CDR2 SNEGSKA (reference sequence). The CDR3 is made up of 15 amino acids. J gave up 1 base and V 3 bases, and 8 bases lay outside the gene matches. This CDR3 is CSARATSGTSYEQYF. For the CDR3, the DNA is TGCAGTGCTAGGGCTACTAGCGGTACGTCCTACGAGCAGTACTTC.

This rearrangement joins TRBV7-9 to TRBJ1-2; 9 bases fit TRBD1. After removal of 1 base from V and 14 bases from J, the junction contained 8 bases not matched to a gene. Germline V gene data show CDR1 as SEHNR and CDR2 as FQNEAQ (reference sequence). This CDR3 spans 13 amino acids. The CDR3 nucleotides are TGTGCCAGCAGCTTAGGACAGGGGGAAGGAGTGACCTTC. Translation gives CASSLGQGEGVTF.

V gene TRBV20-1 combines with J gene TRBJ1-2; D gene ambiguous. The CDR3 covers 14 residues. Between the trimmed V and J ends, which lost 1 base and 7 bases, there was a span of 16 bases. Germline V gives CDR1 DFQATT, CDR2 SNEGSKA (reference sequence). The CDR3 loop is CSARAPRGDGGYTF. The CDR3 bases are TGCAGTGCTAGAGCCCCCCGCGGGGATGGTGGCTACACCTTC.

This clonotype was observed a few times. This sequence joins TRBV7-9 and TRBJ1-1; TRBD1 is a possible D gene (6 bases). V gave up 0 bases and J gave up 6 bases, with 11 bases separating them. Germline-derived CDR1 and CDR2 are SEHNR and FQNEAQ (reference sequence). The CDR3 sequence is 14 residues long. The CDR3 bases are TGTGCCAGCAGCTTAGCTAAGAGGGGGGCTGAAGCTTTCTTT. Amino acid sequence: CASSLAKRGAEAFF.

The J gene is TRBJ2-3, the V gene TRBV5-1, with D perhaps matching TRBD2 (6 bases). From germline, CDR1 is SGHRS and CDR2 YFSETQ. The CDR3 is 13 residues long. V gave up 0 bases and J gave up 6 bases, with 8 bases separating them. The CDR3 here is CASSLGTIDTQYF. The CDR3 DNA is TGCGCCAGCAGCTTGGGGACTATTGATACGCAGTATTTT.

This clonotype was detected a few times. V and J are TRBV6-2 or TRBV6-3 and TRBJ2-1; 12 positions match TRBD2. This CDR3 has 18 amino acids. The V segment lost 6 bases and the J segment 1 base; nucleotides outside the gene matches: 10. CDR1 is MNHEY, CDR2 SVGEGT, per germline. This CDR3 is CASSHPGLAGQSYNEQFF. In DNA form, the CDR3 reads TGTGCCAGCAGCCATCCGGGACTAGCGGGCCAGTCCTACAATGAGCAGTTCTTC.

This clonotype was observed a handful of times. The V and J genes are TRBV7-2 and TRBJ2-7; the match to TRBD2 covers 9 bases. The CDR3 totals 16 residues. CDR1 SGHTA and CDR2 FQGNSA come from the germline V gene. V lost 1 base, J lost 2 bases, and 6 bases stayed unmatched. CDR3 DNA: TGTGCCAGCAGCTTAGGAGCGGCTAGCGGGGCCTACGAGCAGTACTTC. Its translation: CASSLGAASGAYEQYF.

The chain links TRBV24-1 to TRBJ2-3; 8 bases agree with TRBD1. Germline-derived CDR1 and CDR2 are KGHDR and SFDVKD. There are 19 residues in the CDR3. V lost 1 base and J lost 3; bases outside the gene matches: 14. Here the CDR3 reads CATSDFYPRTGLGTDTQYF. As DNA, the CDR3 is TGTGCCACCAGTGATTTCTACCCCCGGACAGGGCTCGGGACAGATACGCAGTATTTT.

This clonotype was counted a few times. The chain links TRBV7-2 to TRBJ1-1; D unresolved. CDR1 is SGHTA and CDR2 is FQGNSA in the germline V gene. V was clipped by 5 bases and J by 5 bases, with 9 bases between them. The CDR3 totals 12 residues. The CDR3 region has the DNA TGTGCCAGCAGCGTAGTAGAAACTGAAGCTTTCTTT. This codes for CASSVVETEAFF.

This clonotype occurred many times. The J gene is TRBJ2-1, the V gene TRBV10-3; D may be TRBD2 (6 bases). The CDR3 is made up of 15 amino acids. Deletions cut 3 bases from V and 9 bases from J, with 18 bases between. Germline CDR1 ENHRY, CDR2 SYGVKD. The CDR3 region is CAISDFRIGSSEQFF. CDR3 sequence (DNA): TGTGCCATCAGTGACTTCCGCATCGGGAGTAGTGAGCAGTTCTTC.

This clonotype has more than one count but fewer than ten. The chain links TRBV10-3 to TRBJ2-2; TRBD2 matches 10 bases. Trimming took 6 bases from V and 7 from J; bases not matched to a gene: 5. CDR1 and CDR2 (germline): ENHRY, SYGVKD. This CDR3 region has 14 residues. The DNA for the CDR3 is TGTGCCATCAGAAGCGGGGGGGCAAACGGGGAGCTGTTTTTT. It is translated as CAIRSGGANGELFF.

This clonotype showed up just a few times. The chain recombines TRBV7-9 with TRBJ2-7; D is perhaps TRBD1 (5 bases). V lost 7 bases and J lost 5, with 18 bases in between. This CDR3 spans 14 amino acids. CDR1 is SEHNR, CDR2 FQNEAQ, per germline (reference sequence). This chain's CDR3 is CASTSLGHRDEQYF. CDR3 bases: TGTGCCAGCACCTCCTTAGGACATCGGGACGAGCAGTACTTC.

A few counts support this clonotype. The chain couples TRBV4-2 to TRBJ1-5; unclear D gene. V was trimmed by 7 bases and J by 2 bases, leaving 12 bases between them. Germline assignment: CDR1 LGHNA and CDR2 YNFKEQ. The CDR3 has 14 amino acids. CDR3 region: CASNPTEGNQPQHF. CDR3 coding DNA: TGTGCCAGCAACCCAACAGAGGGCAATCAGCCCCAGCATTTT.